These 31 T cell receptor beta chains came from one sample sequenced in a study of shared clonotypes between healthy human individuals. The repertoire was sequenced with immunoSEQ multiplex PCR; TCRdb's copy has only in-frame clones and lacks some. The table includes over 2 million clones, about 95% detected once. Positively selected for CCR7, the CD45RO-negative cells used as naive CD8 cells excluded terminally differentiated effector memory CD45RA+ cells. Sequenced material: naive CD8+ T cells sorted from blood. These receptors all come from a man aged 18 to 29 in good health.

This CDR3 reads CASSLFTAENTGELFF. The DNA for the CDR3 is TGTGCCAGCAGCTTATTTACAGCGGAGAACACCGGGGAGCTGTTTTTT. The J gene is TRBJ2-2, the V gene TRBV11-2, with D perhaps matching TRBD2 (5 bases). CDR1 is SGHAT, CDR2 FQNNGV, per germline. The CDR3 extends over 16 amino acids. Trimming stripped 2 bases from V and 1 base from J, with 11 bases between.

The chain links TRBV4-3 to TRBJ2-7, with D unclear. Per the germline V gene, CDR1 is LGHNA and CDR2 is YSLEER. Deletions cut 0 bases from V and 4 bases from J, with 10 bases between. This CDR3 contains 14 residues. Here the CDR3 reads CASSQDMGFYEQYF. The CDR3 bases are TGCGCCAGCAGCCAAGATATGGGCTTTTACGAGCAGTACTTC.

The rearrangement links TRBV18 to TRBJ2-2; tentative D call: TRBD1 (6 bases). Germline V gene sequence: CDR1 KGHSH, CDR2 LQKENI. This CDR3 spans 14 amino acids. V was shortened by 2 bases and J by 4 bases, with 8 bases between the two germline ends. The CDR3, as DNA: TGTGCCAGCTCACCATGGACAGCCACCGGGGAGCTGTTTTTT. This gives the protein CASSPWTATGELFF.

The chain joins TRBV5-3 to TRBJ2-7, with 10 nucleotides matching TRBD1. TRBV5-3 is an ORF for which the function is uncertain. Losses at the gene ends were 4 bases for V and 3 bases for J; bases not matched to a gene: 7. This CDR3 has 15 amino acids. CDR3 coding DNA: TGTGCCAGAAGCACCGGGACAGGGGCTTTCTACGAGCAGTACTTC. This codes for CARSTGTGAFYEQYF.

This rearrangement joins TRBV9 to TRBJ2-3; 8 positions agree with TRBD1. Germline V lookup: CDR1 SGDLS, CDR2 YYNGEE. This CDR3 region has 15 residues. The V and J ends lost 4 bases and 6 bases, in that order; junction bases with no gene match: 10. The CDR3, as DNA: TGTGCCAGCAGCCCCCAGGGGGCAGTCGGGGATACGCAGTATTTT. This codes for CASSPQGAVGDTQYF.

V and J are TRBV28 and TRBJ2-7; TRBD2 is a possible D gene (5 bases). Germline loops: CDR1 MDHEN, CDR2 SYDVKM. The V end was cut by 2 bases, the J end by 4 bases, with 12 bases between. There are 14 residues in the CDR3. CDR3 amino acids: CASSLADFAYEQYF. CDR3 DNA: TGTGCCAGCAGTTTAGCGGACTTCGCGTACGAGCAGTACTTC.

The chain carries TRBV5-6 and TRBJ1-1, with D maybe TRBD1 (5 bases). Germline CDR1 and CDR2: SGHDT and YYEEEE. V was shortened by 0 bases and J by 4 bases, with 10 bases between the two germline ends. The CDR3 loop spans 14 amino acids. The CDR3 loop reads CASSLGVGRTEAFF. The CDR3, as DNA: TGTGCCAGCAGCTTGGGAGTGGGGCGCACTGAAGCTTTCTTT. The variable domain in full, with the rest retrieved from reference TRBV5-6 and TRBJ1-1, is DAGVTQSPTHLIKTRGQQVTLRCSPKSGHDTVSWYQQALGQGPQFIFQYYEEEERQRGNFPDRFSGHQFPNYSSELNVNALLLGDSALYLCASSLGVGRTEAFFGQGTRLTVV.

V and J are TRBV11-2 and TRBJ2-7; 7 nucleotides line up with TRBD1. With 1 base clipped from V and 5 bases from J, the junction kept 11 bases outside the gene matches. This CDR3 has 16 residues. Germline lookup yields CDR1 SGHAT and CDR2 FQNNGV. In nucleotides, the CDR3 is TGTGCCAGCAGCTTAGTGCAGGGGGTGTTTTATGACGAGCAGTACTTC. This codes for CASSLVQGVFYDEQYF.

This sequence joins TRBV2 and TRBJ1-1; D might be TRBD1 (5 bases). This CDR3 contains 14 residues. In germline, CDR1 is SNHLY, CDR2 FYNNEI. V was shortened by 7 bases and J by 2 bases, with 14 bases between the two germline ends. CDR3 nucleotides: TGTGCCAGCACAGGGAGGATGGGAAACACTGAAGCTTTCTTT. This codes for CASTGRMGNTEAFF.

The chain combines TRBV10-3 with TRBJ2-5; TRBD1 agrees at 8 bases. Losses at the gene ends were 2 bases for V and 4 bases for J; bases not matched to a gene: 6. This CDR3 comprises 15 residues. CDR1 is ENHRY and CDR2 is SYGVKD in the germline V gene. The CDR3 region is CAISETTGEGETQYF. CDR3 DNA: TGTGCCATCAGTGAGACGACAGGGGAAGGAGAGACCCAGTACTTC.

The V gene is TRBV11-2, the J gene TRBJ2-7, with a tentative D call TRBD1 (6 bases). The germline gives CDR1 SGHAT, CDR2 FQNNGV. The CDR3 is 16 residues long. Deletions cut 1 base from V and 4 bases from J, with 17 bases between. The CDR3 bases are TGTGCCAGCAGCTTAGCAGGGGCGAAAGATTGGTACGAGCAGTACTTC. This encodes CASSLAGAKDWYEQYF.

The J gene is TRBJ1-4, the V gene TRBV15; D is uncertain. Germline CDR1 and CDR2: LNHNV and YYDKDF (reference sequence). The CDR3 is 15 amino acids. Trimming stripped 5 bases from V and 3 bases from J, with 13 bases between. In DNA form, the CDR3 reads TGTGCCACCAGCCCGTTGGGCGCGTCTAATGAAAAACTGTTTTTT. Protein sequence: CATSPLGASNEKLFF.

CDR3 sequence: CASSLRDSNTGELFF. For the CDR3, the DNA is TGTGCCAGCAGCCTCCGGGACAGTAACACCGGGGAGCTGTTTTTT. This sequence joins TRBV11-3 and TRBJ2-2; 7 bases are a match to TRBD1. Trimming cost V 5 bases and J 2 bases; bases outside gene matches: 5. CDR3 length: 15 residues. Germline V gene sequence: CDR1 SGHNT, CDR2 YENEEA.

The rearrangement joins TRBV5-4 to TRBJ2-1; 11 bases align to TRBD1. The V gene's germline CDR1 is SGHNT and CDR2 YYREEE (reference sequence). The V segment lost 1 base and the J segment 7 bases; nucleotides outside the gene matches: 10. The CDR3 contains 17 residues. The CDR3 sequence: CASSLSNGQGAGNEQFF. CDR3 DNA sequence: TGTGCCAGCAGCTTGAGTAACGGACAGGGGGCGGGAAATGAGCAGTTCTTC.

CDR3 protein: CASSLFGSTYEQYF. The CDR3 DNA reads as TGTGCCAGCAGTTTATTCGGGAGTACCTACGAGCAGTACTTC. V gene TRBV28 combines with J gene TRBJ2-7; D is possibly TRBD2 (6 bases). The germline V gene has CDR1 MDHEN and CDR2 SYDVKM. The CDR3 is made up of 14 amino acids. Deletions cut 1 base from V and 2 bases from J, with 9 bases between.

The chain employs TRBV6-5 and TRBJ2-7; D is uncertain. Trimming cost V 0 bases and J 1 base, with 10 bases left between them. The CDR3 is made up of 15 amino acids. Germline loops: CDR1 MNHEY, CDR2 SVGAGI. CDR3: CASSYSRPSSYEQYF. The CDR3 DNA follows: TGTGCCAGCAGTTACTCACGGCCTTCTTCCTACGAGCAGTACTTC.

The chain links TRBV4-3 to TRBJ2-7; no reliable D call. Germline V gives CDR1 LGHNA, CDR2 YSLEER. The CDR3 has 15 residues. The germline V and J ends were trimmed by 1 base and 1 base, with 11 bases remaining between them. For the CDR3, the DNA is TGCGCCAGCAGCCAAGTCGCTGGCCCATCCTACGAGCAGTACTTC. Translated: CASSQVAGPSYEQYF.

V usage is TRBV10-3 and J usage is TRBJ2-7; perhaps TRBD1 as D (5 bases). Looked up from germline, CDR1 is ENHRY and CDR2 is SYGVKD. This CDR3 comprises 14 residues. V was pared by 7 bases and J by 3 bases, with 16 bases between. The CDR3 nucleotides are TGTGCCATCAAGCTCGGGCCGACAGACTACGAGCAGTACTTC. Amino acid sequence: CAIKLGPTDYEQYF.

The DNA of the CDR3 is TGTGCCAGCAGTGAGGGTCGTTTGCAGGGAGGATTCTATGGCTACACCTTC. Its translation is CASSEGRLQGGFYGYTF. The chain has TRBV2 and TRBJ1-2, with a tentative D call TRBD1 (5 bases). Trimming shortened V by 3 bases and J by 4 bases, and 21 bases separated the two germline ends. The germline gives CDR1 SNHLY, CDR2 FYNNEI. This CDR3 region has 17 residues.

This chain links TRBV30 with TRBJ2-2; weak D call: TRBD2 (6 bases). The CDR3 runs 17 residues. Germline V CDR1 and CDR2: GTSNPN, SVGIG (reference sequence). V was clipped by 4 bases and J by 9 bases, with 27 bases between them. This chain's CDR3 is CAWNRGRSEGGWRELFF. The CDR3 bases are TGTGCCTGGAATAGGGGCCGTTCGGAGGGTGGGTGGCGGGAGCTGTTTTTT.

The chain couples TRBV28 to TRBJ1-1; possible D gene TRBD1, 6 bases. V was pared by 6 bases and J by 8 bases, with 28 bases between. The CDR3 runs 17 residues. Germline V lookup: CDR1 MDHEN, CDR2 SYDVKM. CDR3 DNA sequence: TGTGCCAGCAGCCCCCTGGACAGCGGGACCCTCTTCCCCGAAGCTTTCTTT. This translates into CASSPLDSGTLFPEAFF.

This clone was recorded a few times. This chain joins TRBV7-6 and TRBJ1-1; D not resolved. Trimming took off 5 bases at V and 8 bases at J, with 12 bases between the two ends. Germline loops: CDR1 SGHVS, CDR2 FNYEAQ. The CDR3 extends over 12 amino acids. In DNA, the CDR3 is TGTGCCAGCAGCGGAGGAGGAGCAGAAGCTTTCTTT. It translates to CASSGGGAEAFF.

As to this clone: Other nucleotide sequences from this sample produce the same CDR3. V usage is TRBV30 and J usage is TRBJ2-2; D gene uncertain. The V gene lost 0 bases and the J gene lost 5 bases, with 4 bases spanning the gap. Germline-derived CDR1 and CDR2 are GTSNPN and SVGIG (reference sequence). CDR3 size: 12 residues. The CDR3 reads CAWSVATGELFF. The CDR3 DNA reads TGTGCCTGGAGTGTGGCAACCGGGGAGCTGTTTTTT.

This chain links TRBV5-4 with TRBJ2-2; maybe TRBD1 (6 bases). CDR3 length: 16 amino acids. Germline V gives CDR1 SGHNT, CDR2 YYREEE (reference sequence). Trimming removed 1 base from V and 2 bases from J, with 12 bases in between. As DNA, the CDR3 is TGTGCCAGCAGCTTGTTAGTACAGGGAAACACCGGGGAGCTGTTTTTT. Translated: CASSLLVQGNTGELFF.

The chain links TRBV7-2 to TRBJ2-7, with D possibly TRBD2 on 6 matching bases. V was trimmed by 5 bases and J by 2 bases, leaving 13 bases between them. Germline V gene data show CDR1 as SGHTA and CDR2 as FQGNSA. The CDR3 length is 14 residues. Here the CDR3 DNA reads TGTGCCAGCAGCCTGGATAGCGGACCCTACGAGCAGTACTTC. Its protein product is CASSLDSGPYEQYF. Combining the CDR3 with reference TRBV7-2 and TRBJ2-7 gives the whole variable domain GAGVSQSPSNKVTEKGKDVELRCDPISGHTALYWYRQSLGQGLEFLIYFQGNSAPDKSGLPSDRFSAERTGGSVSTLTIQRTQQEDSAVYLCASSLDSGPYEQYFGPGTRLTVT.

The CDR3 nucleotides read TGTGCCAGCAGCTTAGAGGGGTATGGCTACACCTTC. This translates into CASSLEGYGYTF. The chain carries TRBV7-6 and TRBJ1-2; tentatively, D is TRBD1 (5 bases). Germline loops: CDR1 SGHVS, CDR2 FNYEAQ. The V gene lost 1 base and the J gene lost 5 bases, with 5 bases spanning the gap. CDR3 length: 12 residues.

CDR3 sequence reads: CASSLTESSYEQYF. The DNA of the CDR3 is TGTGCCAGCAGTCTTACAGAGAGCTCCTACGAGCAGTACTTC. The chain has TRBV27 and TRBJ2-7; D remains ambiguous. This CDR3 is built from 14 residues. Germline CDR1 MNHEY, CDR2 SMNVEV (reference sequence). Trimming removed 5 bases from V and 0 bases from J, with 11 bases in between.

This chain connects TRBV6-6 to TRBJ2-7; TRBD2 matches 9 bases. CDR3 length: 15 amino acids. From germline, CDR1 is MNHNY and CDR2 SVGAGI (reference sequence). J lost 7 bases, V lost 1 base, and 8 bases had no gene match. The chain's CDR3 is CASSYLREGPIEQYF. The CDR3 DNA is TGTGCCAGCAGTTACTTGCGGGAGGGCCCAATTGAGCAGTACTTC.

The chain recombines TRBV5-6 with TRBJ2-2, with TRBD1 identical over 8 bases. There are 16 residues in the CDR3. Trimming cost V 4 bases and J 3 bases; bases outside gene matches: 8. Germline loops: CDR1 SGHDT, CDR2 YYEEEE. The CDR3 reads CASSPQGALDTGELFF. The CDR3 nucleotides are TGTGCCAGCAGCCCCCAGGGGGCGCTGGACACCGGGGAGCTGTTTTTT.

The rearrangement uses TRBV27 and TRBJ2-7; the D is unclear. Trimming took 4 bases from V and 3 from J, leaving 10 bases between them. Per the germline V gene, CDR1 is MNHEY and CDR2 is SMNVEV (reference sequence). CDR3 size: 13 residues. The CDR3 nucleotides are TGTGCCAGCAGTTATAGTCCCATCTACGAGCAGTACTTC. Its protein is CASSYSPIYEQYF.

This clone was counted once. The chain joins TRBV2 to TRBJ2-7; 7 positions agree with TRBD1. The CDR3 is 17 residues long. V dropped 4 bases and J dropped 5; count of bases not matched to a gene: 17. Germline loops: CDR1 SNHLY, CDR2 FYNNEI. The chain's CDR3 is CASSGPSLKGTEDEQYF. The CDR3 nucleotides are TGTGCCAGCAGTGGGCCGTCTCTTAAAGGGACAGAAGACGAGCAGTACTTC.